A single sample gave rise to the 9 T cell receptor beta chains below, sequenced in a study of blood T cell repertoires in COVID-19. Only in-frame clones appear in the TCRdb table, and some are missing; sequencing was by immunoSEQ multiplex PCR. The data show under 500,000 clones, approximately 90% seen once. The sample taken for sequencing was PBMCs or T cells enriched from blood (not recorded which). The receptor set was obtained from a woman aged 18-29 years with acute COVID-19.

The chain couples TRBV9 to TRBJ1-4; D not resolved. V was cut by 6 bases and J by 0 bases, with 15 bases left in between. CDR1 SGDLS and CDR2 YYNGEE come from the germline V gene. The length of the CDR3 is 16 residues. The CDR3 region has the DNA TGTGCCAGCAAGTACAGCGGAATTACAACTAATGAAAAACTGTTTTTT. Translation: CASKYSGITTNEKLFF.

This rearrangement joins TRBV12-3 or TRBV12-4 to TRBJ2-5; D call uncertain. This CDR3 has 13 residues. With 2 bases removed from V and 0 bases from J, the gap between germline ends came to 4 bases. The CDR3 is CASSLIYQETQYF. In DNA, the CDR3 is TGTGCCAGCAGTTTAATCTACCAAGAGACCCAGTACTTC.

This clone was counted between two and nine times. The V and J genes are TRBV7-2 and TRBJ1-5; no reliable D call. The CDR3 has 14 residues. V dropped 0 bases and J dropped 5 bases, with 8 bases sitting between them. Germline loops: CDR1 SGHTA, CDR2 FQGNSA. In DNA form, the CDR3 reads TGTGCCAGCAGCTTAGCCACACACGATCAGCCCCAGCATTTT. It is translated as CASSLATHDQPQHF.

This clone came up once. The V and J genes are TRBV19 and TRBJ1-5; 8 bases line up with TRBD1. Germline lookup yields CDR1 LNHDA and CDR2 SQIVND (reference sequence). Germline trimming cut 7 bases from V and 6 bases from J; bases unmatched to any gene: 8. This CDR3 has 14 amino acids. The CDR3 reads CASNRAGGGQPQHF. As DNA, the CDR3 is TGTGCCAGTAATCGGGCAGGGGGCGGTCAGCCCCAGCATTTT.

V is TRBV20-1 and J is TRBJ2-4, with D perhaps matching TRBD1 (6 bases). Germline-derived CDR1 and CDR2 are DFQATT and SNEGSKA (reference sequence). With 3 bases removed from V and 12 bases from J, the gap between germline ends came to 15 bases. The CDR3 consists of 12 residues. In DNA form, the CDR3 reads TGCAGTGCTAGTCCCGGGACACAACCTCAGTACTTC. It is translated as CSASPGTQPQYF.

The V call is TRBV2, the J call TRBJ1-6; TRBD1 is a possible D gene (5 bases). The CDR3 spans 16 residues. In germline, CDR1 is SNHLY, CDR2 FYNNEI. The V end was cut by 5 bases, the J end by 5 bases, with 16 bases between. CDR3 in DNA: TGTGCCAGCAGTATAATAGGGGTGTCTCATAATTCACCCCTCCACTTT. Translating gives CASSIIGVSHNSPLHF.

The chain links TRBV6-5 to TRBJ1-1; D gene uncertain. Germline V gene data show CDR1 as MNHEY and CDR2 as SVGAGI. The CDR3 spans 13 residues. With 2 bases removed from V and 4 bases from J, the gap between germline ends came to 8 bases. CDR3 amino acids: CASSYTVSTEAFF. CDR3 sequence (DNA): TGTGCCAGCAGTTACACAGTAAGCACTGAAGCTTTCTTT.

The V call is TRBV7-3, the J call TRBJ2-2, with D unresolved. Germline CDR1 and CDR2: SGHTA and FQGTGA. V was pared by 1 base and J by 3 bases, with 6 bases between. The CDR3 spans 14 residues. CDR3 residues: CASSLNSYTGELFF. The DNA for the CDR3 is TGTGCCAGCAGCTTAAACTCGTACACCGGGGAGCTGTTTTTT.

The V gene is TRBV2, the J gene TRBJ2-3, with D maybe TRBD2 (5 bases). The CDR3 runs 15 residues. V gave up 4 bases and J gave up 4 bases, with 15 bases separating them. Germline CDR1 SNHLY, CDR2 FYNNEI. The CDR3 DNA is TGTGCCAGCAGTGTATCGGGGTATGGTGCAGATACGCAGTATTTT. Translation gives CASSVSGYGADTQYF.